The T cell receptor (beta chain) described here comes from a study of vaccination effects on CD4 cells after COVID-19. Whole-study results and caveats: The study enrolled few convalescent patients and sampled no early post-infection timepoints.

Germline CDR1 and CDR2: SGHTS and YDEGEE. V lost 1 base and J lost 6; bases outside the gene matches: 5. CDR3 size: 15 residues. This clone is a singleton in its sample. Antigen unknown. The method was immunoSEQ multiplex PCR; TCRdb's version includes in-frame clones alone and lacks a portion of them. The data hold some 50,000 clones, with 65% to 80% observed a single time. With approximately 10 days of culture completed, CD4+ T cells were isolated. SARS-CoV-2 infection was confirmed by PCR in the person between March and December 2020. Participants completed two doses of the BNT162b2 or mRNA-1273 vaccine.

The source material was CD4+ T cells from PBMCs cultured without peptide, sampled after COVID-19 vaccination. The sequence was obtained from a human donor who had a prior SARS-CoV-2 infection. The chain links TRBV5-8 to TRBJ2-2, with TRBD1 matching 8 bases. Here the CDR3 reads CASSLKDRDAGELFF. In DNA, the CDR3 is TGTGCCAGCAGCTTGAAGGACAGGGATGCCGGGGAGCTGTTTTTT. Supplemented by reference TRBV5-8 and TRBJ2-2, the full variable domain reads EAGVTQSPTHLIKTRGQQATLRCSPISGHTSVYWYQQALGLGLQFLLWYDEGEERNRGNFPPRFSGRQFPNYSSELNVNALELEDSALYLCASSLKDRDAGELFFGEGSRLTVL.